This T cell receptor beta chain was recovered during a study of regulatory T cells in long-lasting Graves disease. Study findings and constraints: It was in persistent disease that TRBV28, TRBJ1-2 and TRBJ2-5 were favored.

This clonotype appeared many times. Its antigen remains unknown. According to the study, TCR beta libraries were built with iRepertoire HTBI primers and CDR3-region Arm-PCR. TCRdb re-called the multiplex PCR reads through MiXCR, storing one row per CDR3 protein. The table includes around 400,000 distinct CDR3 sequences, 14% to 15% detected once. V lost 6 bases, J lost 1 base, and 10 bases lay in between. Germline CDR1 MNHNS, CDR2 SASEGT. The CDR3 runs to 14 residues. The time point: newly diagnosed GD, antithyroid drugs for less than 3 months. Making the TCR library involved RNA that had been extracted from PBMCs. The data also belong to a second study, concerning T cells in Graves' hyperthyroidism and ophthalmopathy.

Sequenced material: peripheral blood mononuclear cells (PBMCs), taken at new diagnosis, from a patient treated with antithyroid drugs. The receptor was isolated from a woman aged 40 to 55 with Graves disease. The V and J genes are TRBV6-1 and TRBJ2-1; D remains unclear. The CDR3 loop reads CASSVAPSYNEQFF. The CDR3 coding sequence is TGTGCCAGCAGCGTGGCCCCGTCCTACAATGAGCAGTTCTTC.